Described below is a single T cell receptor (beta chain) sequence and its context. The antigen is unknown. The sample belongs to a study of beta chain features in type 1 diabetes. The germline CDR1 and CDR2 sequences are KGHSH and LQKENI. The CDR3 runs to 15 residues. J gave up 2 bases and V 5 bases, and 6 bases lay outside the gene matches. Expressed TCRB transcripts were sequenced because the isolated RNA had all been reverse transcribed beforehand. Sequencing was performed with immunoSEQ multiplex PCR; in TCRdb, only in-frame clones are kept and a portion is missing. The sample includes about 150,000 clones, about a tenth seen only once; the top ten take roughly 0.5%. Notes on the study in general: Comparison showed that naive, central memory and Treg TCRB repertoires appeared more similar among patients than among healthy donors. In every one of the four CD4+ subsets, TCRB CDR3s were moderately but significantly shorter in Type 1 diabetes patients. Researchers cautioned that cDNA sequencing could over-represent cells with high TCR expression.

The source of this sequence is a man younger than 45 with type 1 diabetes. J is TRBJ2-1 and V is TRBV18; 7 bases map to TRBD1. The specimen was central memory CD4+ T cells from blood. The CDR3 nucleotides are TGTGCCAGCTCAGCTCCCGGGACAGCCTACAATGAGCAGTTCTTC. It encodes CASSAPGTAYNEQFF. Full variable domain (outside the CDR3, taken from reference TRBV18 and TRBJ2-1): NAGVMQNPRHLVRRRGQEARLRCSPMKGHSHVYWYRQLPEEGLKFMVYLQKENIIDESGMPKERFSAEFPKEGPSILRIQQVVRGDSAAYFCASSAPGTAYNEQFFGPGTRLTVL.